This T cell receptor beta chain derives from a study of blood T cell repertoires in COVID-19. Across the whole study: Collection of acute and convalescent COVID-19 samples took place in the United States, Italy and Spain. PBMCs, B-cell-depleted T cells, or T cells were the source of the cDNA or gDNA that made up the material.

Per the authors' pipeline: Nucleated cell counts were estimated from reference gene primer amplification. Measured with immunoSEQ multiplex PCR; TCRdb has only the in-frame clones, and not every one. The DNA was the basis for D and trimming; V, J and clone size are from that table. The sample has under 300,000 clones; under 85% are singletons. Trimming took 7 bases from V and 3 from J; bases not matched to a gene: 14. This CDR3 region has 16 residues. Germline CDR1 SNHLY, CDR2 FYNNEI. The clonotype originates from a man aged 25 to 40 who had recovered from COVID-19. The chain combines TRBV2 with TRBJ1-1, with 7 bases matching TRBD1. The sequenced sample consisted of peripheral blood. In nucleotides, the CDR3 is TGTGCCAGCACATATGATGCGACAGGGCCCTACACTGAAGCTTTCTTT. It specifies CASTYDATGPYTEAFF.